Presented here are 6 T cell receptor beta chains from one specimen sequenced in a study of T-cell memory formation after mild COVID-19 (dated by TCRdb to about 2021). Receptor amplification or capture employed 5' RACE. TCRdb shows the sequencer as Illumina NovaSeq 6000. TCRdb reanalyzed the raw reads on its own, using fastp at Q25 for trimming and MiXCR for clone calling, and kept in-frame beta chains. Rows are combined by CDR3 protein, so each entry shows the most common genes and DNA. Across this sample there are hundreds of thousands of distinct CDR3 sequences, with around 27% seen only once. The top ten clonotypes cover around an eighth of the sample. The sequenced material came from PBMCs or a T cell subset sorted from them (not recorded which). All receptors derive from an adult woman who had mild COVID-19 (a few samples of this study predate the infection). The sample titles of this study are shuffled in the database, so cell type and time point are left out; the donor was told from shared clones.

The chain carries TRBV7-9 and TRBJ1-5; the D is unclear. Germline V gene sequence: CDR1 SEHNR, CDR2 FQNEAQ (reference sequence). The length of the CDR3 is 13 residues. V was trimmed by 2 bases and J by 7 bases, leaving 9 bases between them. The CDR3 DNA reads as TGTGCCAGCAGCTTATACTCGGAACAGCCCCAGCATTTT. This codes for CASSLYSEQPQHF.

The chain has TRBV5-1 and TRBJ2-7; D is undetermined. The germline V gene encodes CDR1 SGHRS and CDR2 YFSETQ. Trimming removed 1 base at V and 4 bases at J, with 9 bases between. This CDR3 contains 13 residues. This CDR3 reads CASSLNGNYEQYF. As DNA, the CDR3 is TGCGCCAGCAGCTTGAACGGAAATTACGAGCAGTACTTC.

The chain has TRBV29-1 and TRBJ2-5; the D gene is possibly TRBD1 (6 bases). Germline V gene lookup returns CDR1 SQVTM and CDR2 ANQGSEA. V dropped 6 bases and J dropped 5 bases, with 13 bases sitting between them. The CDR3 is 12 residues long. The CDR3 is CSVGAHGETQYF. For the CDR3, the DNA is TGCAGCGTGGGGGCCCACGGGGAGACCCAGTACTTC.

This clonotype was detected only a few times. The chain joins TRBV29-1 to TRBJ2-2; D is ambiguous. Germline V CDR1 and CDR2: SQVTM, ANQGSEA. Between the trimmed V and J ends, which lost 8 bases and 2 bases, there was a span of 6 bases. This CDR3 has 11 amino acids. CDR3 loop: CSMRNTGELFF. The CDR3 DNA follows: TGCAGCATGCGTAACACCGGGGAGCTGTTTTTT.

The V call is TRBV12-3 or TRBV12-4, the J call TRBJ1-5; D not certain. V shed 1 base and J shed 6 bases, with 7 bases lying between them. The CDR3 has 13 residues. DNA of the CDR3: TGTGCCAGCAGTTTAGGACCGGGTCAGCCCCAGCATTTT. Its protein product is CASSLGPGQPQHF.

This clonotype has only a few counts. The V call is TRBV10-3, the J call TRBJ1-1; TRBD1 agrees at 9 bases. J gave up 12 bases and V 2 bases, and 4 bases lay outside the gene matches. The CDR3 runs 12 residues. Germline V gene lookup returns CDR1 ENHRY and CDR2 SYGVKD. CDR3 nucleotides: TGTGCCATCAGTGAGAACAGGGGGCAAACTTTCTTT. Protein sequence: CAISENRGQTFF.